These 3 T cell receptor beta chains originate from one sample sequenced in a study of blood T cells in healthy people across ages. Sample-barcoded 5' priming and a J-beta primer mix drove a second PCR of about 7 to 11 cycles. Using its own MiXCR run on the 5' RACE reads, TCRdb lists one record per CDR3 protein. The data contain 800,000 or so distinct CDR3 sequences, 60% to 80% of them singletons. Sample: blood. The receptors shown here come from a young man in good health.

This clonotype has just one count. This chain uses TRBV29-1 with TRBJ1-4; no firm D call. The CDR3 extends over 13 amino acids. Deletions cut 4 bases from V and 4 bases from J, with 10 bases between. Germline-derived CDR1 and CDR2 are SQVTM and ANQGSEA. CDR3 in DNA: TGCAGCGTTGTTGTAGCCCTTAATGAAAAACTGTTTTTT. Amino acid sequence: CSVVVALNEKLFF. Filled out from reference TRBV29-1 and TRBJ1-4, the complete variable domain reads SAVISQKPSRDICQRGTSLTIQCQVDSQVTMMFWYRQQPGQSLTLIATANQGSEATYESGFVIDKFPISRPNLTFSTLTVSNMSPEDSSIYLCSVVVALNEKLFFGSGTQLSVL.

This clonotype has only a few counts. The chain employs TRBV20-1 and TRBJ1-6; a weak D match, TRBD1 (6 bases). The V end was cut by 0 bases, the J end by 11 bases, with 14 bases between. The germline gives CDR1 DFQATT, CDR2 SNEGSKA (reference sequence). This CDR3 has 14 amino acids. CDR3 sequence reads: CSARDFGQTTPLHF. In DNA, the CDR3 is TGCAGTGCTAGAGATTTCGGACAGACGACACCCCTCCACTTT.

The J gene is TRBJ2-1, the V gene TRBV6-6; D perhaps matches TRBD2 (5 bases). Germline V gene lookup returns CDR1 MNHNY and CDR2 SVGAGI (reference sequence). This CDR3 comprises 13 residues. Trimming removed 7 bases at V and 1 base at J, with 8 bases between. DNA for the CDR3: TGTGCCAGCAATCGGGGATCCTACAATGAGCAGTTCTTC. As protein: CASNRGSYNEQFF.